This is a list of T cell receptor beta chains from one sample in a study of regulatory T cells in long-lasting Graves disease. One entry per CDR3 protein results from TCRdb running MiXCR on the multiplex PCR reads. This sample has approximately 470,000 distinct CDR3 sequences, with under 20% found just once. The same specimen was also included in a second study, on T cells in Graves' hyperthyroidism and ophthalmopathy.

Source: peripheral blood mononuclear cells (PBMCs), taken at new diagnosis, from a patient treated with antithyroid drugs. All receptors come from a man aged 35 to 55 with Graves disease. Each CDR3 is given with its conserved first and last residue. Fields, in order: D gene, V gene, clone size, J gene, CDR3 protein, CDR3 DNA. A D gene is named only where the DNA matches it firmly. Only part of the rows carry a size: once, few, many, or a class if the clone is expanded.

NA	TRBV11-2	many	TRBJ2-7	CASSLDWGNEQYF	TGTGCCAGCAGCTTAGATTGGGGAAACGAGCAGTACTTC
TRBD1	TRBV20-1	NA	TRBJ2-6	CSAGTGTLSGANVLTF	TGCAGTGCTGGGACAGGGACCCTCTCTGGGGCCAACGTCCTGACTTTC
TRBD1	TRBV28	many	TRBJ2-7	CASRRDSPTYEQYF	TGTGCCAGCAGGAGGGACAGCCCAACCTACGAGCAGTACTTC
TRBD1	TRBV7-3	many	TRBJ2-1	CASSSGTGGYNEQFF	TGTGCCAGCAGCTCCGGGACAGGGGGCTACAATGAGCAGTTCTTC
NA	TRBV7-9	few	TRBJ2-3	CANSFPRGAQQDTQYF	TGTGCCAACAGCTTTCCAAGGGGGGCGCAGCAAGATACGCAGTATTTT
NA	TRBV7-9	NA	TRBJ2-5	CASSPQGKGRETQYF	TGTGCCAGCAGCCCCCAGGGGAAAGGTCGAGAGACCCAGTACTTC
NA	TRBV19	NA	TRBJ2-1	CASSIDNEQFF	TGTGCCAGTAGTATAGACAATGAGCAGTTCTTC
NA	TRBV7-2	NA	TRBJ1-4	CASSPQVLYEKLFF	TGTGCCAGCAGTCCACAGGTTTTATATGAAAAACTGTTTTTT
NA	TRBV13	many	TRBJ2-1	CASSFTRLSPNEQFF	TGTGCCAGCAGCTTTACTAGATTGTCCCCCAATGAGCAGTTCTTC
TRBD1	TRBV28	many	TRBJ2-7	CASNPTGVSYEQYF	TGTGCCAGCAACCCGACAGGGGTTTCCTACGAGCAGTACTTC
NA	TRBV29-1	once	TRBJ2-1	CSANLGTSYNEQFF	TGCAGCGCTAATCTAGGGACCTCCTACAATGAGCAGTTCTTC
TRBD2	TRBV19	NA	TRBJ2-4	CASSKTGTSGLYIQYF	TGTGCCAGTAGTAAAACCGGGACTAGCGGGTTATACATTCAGTACTTC